This TCR beta chain was found in a study of control samples from healthy donors and cancer patients (TCRdb year 2020). Libraries were built with the immunoSEQ multiplex PCR assay. TCRdb stores this immuneACCESS table with in-frame sequences only. Part of the clones is absent; in the studies checked, under half of the shortfall reflects unresolved V genes, and no reason is known for the rest. This sample lists 150,000 or so clones; approximately 93% were detected once. Roughly 5.7% of the sample is held by the ten biggest clonotypes. The trim is 2 bases for V and 2 bases for J, with a gap of 17 bases between the germline ends. From its cysteine to its phenylalanine, the CDR3 spans 17 amino acids. Only CDR3 DNA is held: 51 bases, read in frame from base 1. CDR1 and CDR2 are drawn from the germline V gene: MDHEN, SYDVKM. For this clone: It lacks a known antigen. It has no much larger one-base neighbor in the sample; base qualities were not kept.

Input material: blood. The sequence joins TRBV28 to TRBJ2-3, with the D gene uncertain. The receptor's source is a man younger than 35 in good health. The nucleotide sequence is TGTGCCAGCAGTTTACCCTTACTACACCCCGACACAGATACGCAGTATTTT. Its amino acids are CASSLPLLHPDTDTQYF.